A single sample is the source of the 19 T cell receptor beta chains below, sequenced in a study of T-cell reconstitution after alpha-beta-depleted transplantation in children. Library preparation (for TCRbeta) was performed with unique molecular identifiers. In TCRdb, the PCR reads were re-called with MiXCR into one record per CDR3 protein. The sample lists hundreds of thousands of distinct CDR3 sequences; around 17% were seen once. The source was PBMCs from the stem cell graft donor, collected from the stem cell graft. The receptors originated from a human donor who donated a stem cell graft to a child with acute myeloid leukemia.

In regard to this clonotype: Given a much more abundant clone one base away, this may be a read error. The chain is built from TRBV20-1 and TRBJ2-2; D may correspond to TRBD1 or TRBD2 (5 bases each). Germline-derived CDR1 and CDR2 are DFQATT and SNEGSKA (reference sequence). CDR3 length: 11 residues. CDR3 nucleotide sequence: TGCAGTGCCAGGGTGACCGGGGACCTGTTTTTT. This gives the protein CSARVTGDLFF.

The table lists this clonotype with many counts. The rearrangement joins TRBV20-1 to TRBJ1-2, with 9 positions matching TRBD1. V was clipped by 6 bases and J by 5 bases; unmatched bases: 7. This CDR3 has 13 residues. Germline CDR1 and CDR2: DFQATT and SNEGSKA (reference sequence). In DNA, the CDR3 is TGCAGTGCACGGACAGGGGAGGGATATGGCTACACCTTC. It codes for CSARTGEGYGYTF.

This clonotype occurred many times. The CDR3 coding sequence is TGTGCCAGCCAGAGGGGGACCGGGACCCAGTACTTC. Its protein is CASQRGTGTQYF. The genes are TRBV6-6 and TRBJ2-5; perhaps TRBD1 as D (6 bases). The V gene's germline CDR1 is MNHNY and CDR2 SVGAGI (reference sequence). V was cut by 8 bases and J by 7 bases, with 14 bases left in between. The CDR3 length is 12 residues.

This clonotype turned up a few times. DNA of the CDR3: TGCAGTGCCCTCTGGGTGGAGGGCAATCAGCCCCAGCATTTT. Protein sequence: CSALWVEGNQPQHF. J is TRBJ1-5 and V is TRBV20-1, with no clear D. Germline-derived CDR1 and CDR2 are DFQATT and SNEGSKA (reference sequence). Trimming cost V 6 bases and J 2 bases, with 14 bases left between them. The CDR3 contains 14 residues.

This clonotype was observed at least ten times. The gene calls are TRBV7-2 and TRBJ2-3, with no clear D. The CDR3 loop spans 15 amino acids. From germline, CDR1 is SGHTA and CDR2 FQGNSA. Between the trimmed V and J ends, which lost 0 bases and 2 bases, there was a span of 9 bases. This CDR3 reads CASSLAHNPTDTQYF. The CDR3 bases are TGTGCCAGCAGCTTAGCCCATAACCCCACAGATACGCAGTATTTT. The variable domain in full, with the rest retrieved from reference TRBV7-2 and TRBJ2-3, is GAGVSQSPSNKVTEKGKDVELRCDPISGHTALYWYRQSLGQGLEFLIYFQGNSAPDKSGLPSDRFSAERTGGSVSTLTIQRTQQEDSAVYLCASSLAHNPTDTQYFGPGTRLTVL.

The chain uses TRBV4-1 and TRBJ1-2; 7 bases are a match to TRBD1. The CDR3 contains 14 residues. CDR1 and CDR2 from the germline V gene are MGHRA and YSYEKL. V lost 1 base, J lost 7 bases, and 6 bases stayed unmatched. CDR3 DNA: TGCGCCAGCAGCCAAGTTACAGGGGCGAGTGGCTACACCTTC. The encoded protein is CASSQVTGASGYTF.

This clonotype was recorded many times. The CDR3 coding sequence is TGCAGTGCTCCTTACGGGGGGCGAGGGAATGAGCAGTTCTTC. Translated, it gives CSAPYGGRGNEQFF. The chain joins TRBV20-1 to TRBJ2-1; D possibly corresponds to TRBD2 (7 bases). This CDR3 contains 14 residues. V dropped 5 bases and J dropped 7 bases, with 18 bases sitting between them. The germline CDR1 and CDR2 sequences are DFQATT and SNEGSKA (reference sequence).

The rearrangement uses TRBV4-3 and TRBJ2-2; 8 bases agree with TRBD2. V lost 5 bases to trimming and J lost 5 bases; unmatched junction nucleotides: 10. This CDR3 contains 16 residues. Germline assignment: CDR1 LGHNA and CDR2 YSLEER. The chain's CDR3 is CASSARLSGVTGELFF. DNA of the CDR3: TGCGCCAGCAGCGCAAGACTTAGCGGGGTTACCGGGGAGCTGTTTTTT.

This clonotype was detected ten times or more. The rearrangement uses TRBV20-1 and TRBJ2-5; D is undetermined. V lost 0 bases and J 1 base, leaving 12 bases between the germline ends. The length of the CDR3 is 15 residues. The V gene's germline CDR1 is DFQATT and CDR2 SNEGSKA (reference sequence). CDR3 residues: CSARDIKASQETQYF. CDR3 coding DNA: TGCAGTGCTAGAGATATTAAGGCTTCCCAAGAGACCCAGTACTTC.

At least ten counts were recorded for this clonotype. Written as DNA, the CDR3 is TGCGCCAGCAGCCGCGGGGCTAGCGGGGGGTATGAGCAGTTCTTC. It is translated as CASSRGASGGYEQFF. V is TRBV4-1 and J is TRBJ2-1, with 11 bases fitting TRBD2. Germline CDR1 is MGHRA and CDR2 is YSYEKL. The ends lost 4 bases at V and 8 bases at J; junction bases unmatched: 7. The length of the CDR3 is 15 residues.

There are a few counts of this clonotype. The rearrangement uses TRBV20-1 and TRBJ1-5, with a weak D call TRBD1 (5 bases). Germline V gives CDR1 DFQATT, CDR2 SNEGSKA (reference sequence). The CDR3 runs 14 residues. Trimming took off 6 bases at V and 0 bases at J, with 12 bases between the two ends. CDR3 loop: CSAPGIGSNQPQHF. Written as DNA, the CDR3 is TGCAGTGCCCCAGGGATTGGTAGCAATCAGCCCCAGCATTTT.

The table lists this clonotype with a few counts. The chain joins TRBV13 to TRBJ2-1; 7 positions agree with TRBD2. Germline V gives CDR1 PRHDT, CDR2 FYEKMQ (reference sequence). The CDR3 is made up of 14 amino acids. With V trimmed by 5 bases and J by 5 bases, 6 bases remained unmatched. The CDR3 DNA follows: TGTGCCAGCAGCCTTCTAGCGGAACACAATGAGCAGTTCTTC. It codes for CASSLLAEHNEQFF.

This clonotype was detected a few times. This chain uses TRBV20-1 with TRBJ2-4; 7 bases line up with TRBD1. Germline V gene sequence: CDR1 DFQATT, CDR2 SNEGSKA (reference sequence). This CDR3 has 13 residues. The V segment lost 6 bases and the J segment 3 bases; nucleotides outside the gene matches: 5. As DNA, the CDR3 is TGCAGTGCACCTCGACAGGGCAAAAACATTCAGTACTTC. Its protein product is CSAPRQGKNIQYF.

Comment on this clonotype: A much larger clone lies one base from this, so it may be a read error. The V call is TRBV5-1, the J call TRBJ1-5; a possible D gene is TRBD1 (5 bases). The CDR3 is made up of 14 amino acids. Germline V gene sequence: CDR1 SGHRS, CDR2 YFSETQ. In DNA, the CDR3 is TGCGCCAGCGGCTTGGGGGAGCGCAATCAGCCCCAGCATTTT. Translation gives CASGLGERNQPQHF.

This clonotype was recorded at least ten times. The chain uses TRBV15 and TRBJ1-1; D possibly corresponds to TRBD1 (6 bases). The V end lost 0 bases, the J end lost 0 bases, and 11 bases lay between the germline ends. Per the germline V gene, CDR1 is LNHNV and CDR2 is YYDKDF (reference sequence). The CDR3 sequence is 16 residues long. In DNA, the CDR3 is TGTGCCACCAGCAGAGAAGGACAGACGATGAACACTGAAGCTTTCTTT. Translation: CATSREGQTMNTEAFF.

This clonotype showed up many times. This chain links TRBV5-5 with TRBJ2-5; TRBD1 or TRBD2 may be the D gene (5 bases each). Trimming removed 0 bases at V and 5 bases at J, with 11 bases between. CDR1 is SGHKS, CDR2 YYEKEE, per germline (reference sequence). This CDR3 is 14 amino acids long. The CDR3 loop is CASSLGGNKETQYF. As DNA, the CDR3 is TGTGCCAGCAGCTTGGGGGGGAACAAGGAGACCCAGTACTTC.

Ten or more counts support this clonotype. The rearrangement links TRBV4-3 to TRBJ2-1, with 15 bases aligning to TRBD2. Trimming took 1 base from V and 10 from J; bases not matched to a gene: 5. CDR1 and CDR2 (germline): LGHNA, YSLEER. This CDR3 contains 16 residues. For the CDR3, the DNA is TGCGCCAGCAGCCAAGGAGGGACTAGCGGGGGGCGAGAGCAGTTCTTC. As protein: CASSQGGTSGGREQFF.

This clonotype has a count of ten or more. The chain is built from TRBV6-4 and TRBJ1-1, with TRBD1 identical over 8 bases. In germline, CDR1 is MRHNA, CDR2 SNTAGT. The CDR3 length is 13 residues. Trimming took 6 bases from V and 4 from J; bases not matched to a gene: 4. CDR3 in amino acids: CASRADRATEAFF. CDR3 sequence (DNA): TGTGCCAGCAGAGCGGACAGGGCCACTGAAGCTTTCTTT.

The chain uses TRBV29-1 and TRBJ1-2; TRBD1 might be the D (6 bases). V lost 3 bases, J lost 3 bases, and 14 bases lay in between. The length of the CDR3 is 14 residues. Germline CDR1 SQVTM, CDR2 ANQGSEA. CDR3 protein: CSVDDERTDYGYTF. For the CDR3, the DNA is TGCAGCGTTGATGACGAGCGGACAGACTATGGCTACACCTTC.